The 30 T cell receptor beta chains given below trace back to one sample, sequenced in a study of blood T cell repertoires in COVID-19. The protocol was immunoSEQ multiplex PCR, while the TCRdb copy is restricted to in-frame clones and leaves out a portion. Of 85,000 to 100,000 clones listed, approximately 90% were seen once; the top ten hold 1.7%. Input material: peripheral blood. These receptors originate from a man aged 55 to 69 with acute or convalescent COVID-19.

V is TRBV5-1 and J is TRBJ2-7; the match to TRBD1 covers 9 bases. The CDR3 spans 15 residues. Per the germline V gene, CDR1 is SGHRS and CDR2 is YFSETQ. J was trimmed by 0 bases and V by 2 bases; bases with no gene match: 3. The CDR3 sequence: CASSFATGGSYEQYF. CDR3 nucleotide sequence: TGCGCCAGCAGCTTCGCGACAGGGGGCTCCTACGAGCAGTACTTC. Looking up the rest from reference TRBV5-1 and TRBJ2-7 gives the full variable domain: KAGVTQTPRYLIKTRGQQVTLSCSPISGHRSVSWYQQTPGQGLQFLFEYFSETQRNKGNFPGRFSGRQFSNSRSEMNVSTLELGDSALYLCASSFATGGSYEQYFGPGTRLTVT.

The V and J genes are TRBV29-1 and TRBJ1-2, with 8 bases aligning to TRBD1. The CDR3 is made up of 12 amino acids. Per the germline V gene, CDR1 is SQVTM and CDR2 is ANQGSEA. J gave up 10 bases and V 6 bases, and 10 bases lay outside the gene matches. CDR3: CSVAGTGVVYTF. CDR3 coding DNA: TGCAGCGTCGCCGGGACAGGAGTAGTCTACACCTTC.

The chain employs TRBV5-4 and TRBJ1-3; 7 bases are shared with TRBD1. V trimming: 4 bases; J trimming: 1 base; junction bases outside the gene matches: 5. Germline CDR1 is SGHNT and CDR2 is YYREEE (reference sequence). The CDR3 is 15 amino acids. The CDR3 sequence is CASSPTGDSGNTIYF. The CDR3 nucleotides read TGTGCCAGCAGCCCAACAGGGGATTCTGGAAACACCATATATTTT.

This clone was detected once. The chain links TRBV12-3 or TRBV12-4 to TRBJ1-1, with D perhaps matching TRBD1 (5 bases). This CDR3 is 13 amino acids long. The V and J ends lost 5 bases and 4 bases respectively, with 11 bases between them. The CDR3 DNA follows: TGTGCCAGCAGTCCAAGGGGTGGCACTGAAGCTTTCTTT. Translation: CASSPRGGTEAFF.

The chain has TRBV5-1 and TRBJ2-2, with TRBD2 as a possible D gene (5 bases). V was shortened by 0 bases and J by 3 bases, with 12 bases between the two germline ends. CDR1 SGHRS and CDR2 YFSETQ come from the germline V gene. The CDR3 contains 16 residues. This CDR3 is CASSLAEGTHTGELFF. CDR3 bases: TGCGCCAGCAGCTTGGCCGAGGGCACCCACACCGGGGAGCTGTTTTTT. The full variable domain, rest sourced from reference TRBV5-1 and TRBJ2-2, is KAGVTQTPRYLIKTRGQQVTLSCSPISGHRSVSWYQQTPGQGLQFLFEYFSETQRNKGNFPGRFSGRQFSNSRSEMNVSTLELGDSALYLCASSLAEGTHTGELFFGEGSRLTVL.

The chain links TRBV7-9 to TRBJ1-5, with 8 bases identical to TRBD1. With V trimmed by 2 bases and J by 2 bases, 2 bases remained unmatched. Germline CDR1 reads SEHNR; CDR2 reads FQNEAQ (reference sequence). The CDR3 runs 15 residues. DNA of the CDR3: TGTGCCAGCAGCTTACAGGGGGCCCGCAATCAGCCCCAGCATTTT. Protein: CASSLQGARNQPQHF.

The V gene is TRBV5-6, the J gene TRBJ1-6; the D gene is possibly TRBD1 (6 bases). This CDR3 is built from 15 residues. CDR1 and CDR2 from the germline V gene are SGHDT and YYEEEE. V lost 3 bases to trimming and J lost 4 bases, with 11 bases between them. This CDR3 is CASSSLDSYNSPLHF. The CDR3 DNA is TGTGCCAGCAGCTCCTTGGACAGTTATAATTCACCCCTCCACTTT.

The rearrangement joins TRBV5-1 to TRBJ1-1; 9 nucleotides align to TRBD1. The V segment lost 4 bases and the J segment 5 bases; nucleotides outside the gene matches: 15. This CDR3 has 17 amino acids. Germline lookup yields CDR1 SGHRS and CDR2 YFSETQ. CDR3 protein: CASSPSGGQGERTEAFF. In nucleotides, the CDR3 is TGCGCCAGCAGCCCCTCGGGGGGACAGGGTGAAAGGACTGAAGCTTTCTTT. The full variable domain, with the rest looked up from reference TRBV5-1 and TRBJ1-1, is KAGVTQTPRYLIKTRGQQVTLSCSPISGHRSVSWYQQTPGQGLQFLFEYFSETQRNKGNFPGRFSGRQFSNSRSEMNVSTLELGDSALYLCASSPSGGQGERTEAFFGQGTRLTVV.

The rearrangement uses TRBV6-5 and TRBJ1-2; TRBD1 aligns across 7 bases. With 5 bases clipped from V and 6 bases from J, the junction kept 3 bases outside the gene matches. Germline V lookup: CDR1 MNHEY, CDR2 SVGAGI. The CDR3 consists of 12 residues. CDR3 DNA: TGTGCCAGCAGTCCGGACAGGCATGGCTACACCTTC. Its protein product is CASSPDRHGYTF.

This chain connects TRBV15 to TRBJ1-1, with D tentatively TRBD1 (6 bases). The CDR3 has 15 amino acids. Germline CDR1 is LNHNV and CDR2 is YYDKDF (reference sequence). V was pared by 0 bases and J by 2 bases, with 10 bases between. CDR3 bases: TGTGCCACCAGCAGAGATAGACAGGTTAACACTGAAGCTTTCTTT. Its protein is CATSRDRQVNTEAFF.

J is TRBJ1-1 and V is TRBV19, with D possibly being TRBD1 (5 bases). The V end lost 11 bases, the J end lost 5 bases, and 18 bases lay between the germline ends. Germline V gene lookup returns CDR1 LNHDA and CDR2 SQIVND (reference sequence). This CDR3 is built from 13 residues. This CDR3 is CASWTGVRTEAFF. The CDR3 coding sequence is TGTGCCTCCTGGACGGGGGTAAGGACTGAAGCTTTCTTT.

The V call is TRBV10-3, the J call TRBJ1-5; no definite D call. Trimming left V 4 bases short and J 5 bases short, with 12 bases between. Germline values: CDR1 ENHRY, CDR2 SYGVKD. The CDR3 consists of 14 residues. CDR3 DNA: TGTGCCATCAGTGCCGGATACGGGGATCAGCCCCAGCATTTT. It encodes CAISAGYGDQPQHF.

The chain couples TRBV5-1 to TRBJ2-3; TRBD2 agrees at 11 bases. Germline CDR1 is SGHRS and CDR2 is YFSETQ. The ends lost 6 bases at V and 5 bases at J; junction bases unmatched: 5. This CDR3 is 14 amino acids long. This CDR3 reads CASTLAGAGDTQYF. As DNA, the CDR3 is TGCGCCAGCACACTAGCGGGGGCGGGAGATACGCAGTATTTT.

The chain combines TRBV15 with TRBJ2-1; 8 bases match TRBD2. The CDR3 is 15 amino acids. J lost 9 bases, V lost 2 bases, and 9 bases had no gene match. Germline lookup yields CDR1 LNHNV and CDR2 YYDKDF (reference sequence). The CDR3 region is CATSRSGTSNGEQFF. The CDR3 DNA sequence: TGTGCCACCAGCAGATCCGGGACTAGTAACGGTGAGCAGTTCTTC.

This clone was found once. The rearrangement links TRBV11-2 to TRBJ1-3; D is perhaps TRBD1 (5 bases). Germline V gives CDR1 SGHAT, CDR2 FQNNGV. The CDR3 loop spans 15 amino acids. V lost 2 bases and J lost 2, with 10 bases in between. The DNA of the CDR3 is TGTGCCAGCAGCTTACCGGGGGGAGCTGGAAACACCATATATTTT. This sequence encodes CASSLPGGAGNTIYF.

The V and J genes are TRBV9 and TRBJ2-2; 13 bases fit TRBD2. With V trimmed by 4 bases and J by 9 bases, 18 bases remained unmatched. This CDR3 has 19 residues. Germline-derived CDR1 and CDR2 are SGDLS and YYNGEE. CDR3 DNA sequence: TGTGCCAGCAGCCCCCGACTAGCGGGGGGACTCATACGATTCCGGGAGCTGTTTTTT. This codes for CASSPRLAGGLIRFRELFF.

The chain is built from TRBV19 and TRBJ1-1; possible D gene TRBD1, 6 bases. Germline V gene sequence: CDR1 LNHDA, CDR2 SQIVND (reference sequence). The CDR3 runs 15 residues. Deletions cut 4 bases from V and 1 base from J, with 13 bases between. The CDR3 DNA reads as TGTGCCAGTAGTAGGTCCGGGACAACGAACACTGAAGCTTTCTTT. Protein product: CASSRSGTTNTEAFF.

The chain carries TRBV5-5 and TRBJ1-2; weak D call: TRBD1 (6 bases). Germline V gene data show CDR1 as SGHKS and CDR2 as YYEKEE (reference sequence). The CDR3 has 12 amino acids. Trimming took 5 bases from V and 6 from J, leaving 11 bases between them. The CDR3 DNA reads TGTGCCAGCAGGTCAGGGGTGGATGGCTACACCTTC. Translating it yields CASRSGVDGYTF.

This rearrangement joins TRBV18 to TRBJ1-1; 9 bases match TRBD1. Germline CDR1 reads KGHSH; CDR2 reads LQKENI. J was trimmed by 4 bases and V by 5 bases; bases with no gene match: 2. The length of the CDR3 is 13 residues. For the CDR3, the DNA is TGTGCCAGCTCAACAGGGGGCCGCACTGAAGCTTTCTTT. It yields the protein CASSTGGRTEAFF.

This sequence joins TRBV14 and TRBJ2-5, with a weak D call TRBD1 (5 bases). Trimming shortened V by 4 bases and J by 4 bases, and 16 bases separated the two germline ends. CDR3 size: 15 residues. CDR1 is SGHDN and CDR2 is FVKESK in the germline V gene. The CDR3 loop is CASSRRGSRVETQYF. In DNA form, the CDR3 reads TGTGCCAGCAGCCGAAGAGGCAGCAGGGTAGAGACCCAGTACTTC.

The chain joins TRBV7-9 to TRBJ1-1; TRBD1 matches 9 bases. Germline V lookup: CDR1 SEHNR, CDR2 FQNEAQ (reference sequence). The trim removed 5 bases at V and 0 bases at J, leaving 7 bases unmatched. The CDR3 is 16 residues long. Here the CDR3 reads CASSLGTGTLNTEAFF. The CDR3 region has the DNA TGTGCCAGCAGCCTTGGGACAGGGACCTTGAACACTGAAGCTTTCTTT. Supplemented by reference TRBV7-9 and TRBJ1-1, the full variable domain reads DTGVSQNPRHKITKRGQNVTFRCDPISEHNRLYWYRQTLGQGPEFLTYFQNEAQLEKSRLLSDRFSAERPKGSFSTLEIQRTEQGDSAMYLCASSLGTGTLNTEAFFGQGTRLTVV.

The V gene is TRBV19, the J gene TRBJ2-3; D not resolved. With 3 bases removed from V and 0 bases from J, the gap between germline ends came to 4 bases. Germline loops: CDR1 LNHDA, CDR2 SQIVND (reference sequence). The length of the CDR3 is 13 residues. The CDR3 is CASSIQSTDTQYF. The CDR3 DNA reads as TGTGCCAGTAGTATCCAGAGCACAGATACGCAGTATTTT.

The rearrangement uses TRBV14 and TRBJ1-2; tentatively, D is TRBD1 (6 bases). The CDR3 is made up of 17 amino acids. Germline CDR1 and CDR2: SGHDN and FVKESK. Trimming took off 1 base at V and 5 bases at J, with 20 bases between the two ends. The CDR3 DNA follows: TGTGCCAGCAGCCAAGTGGTGGGGGCCGGGCTTTTGTATGGCTACACCTTC. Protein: CASSQVVGAGLLYGYTF.

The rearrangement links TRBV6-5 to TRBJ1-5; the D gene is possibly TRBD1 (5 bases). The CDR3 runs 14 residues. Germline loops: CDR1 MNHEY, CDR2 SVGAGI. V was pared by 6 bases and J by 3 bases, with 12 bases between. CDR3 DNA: TGTGCCAGCAGAGATCAGGGTTACAATCAGCCCCAGCATTTT. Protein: CASRDQGYNQPQHF.

The CDR3, as DNA: TGCGCCAGCAGCAGGGACACCGCCTATGGCTACACCTTC. Its protein is CASSRDTAYGYTF. The chain carries TRBV5-1 and TRBJ1-2; possible D gene TRBD1, 6 bases. The V end was cut by 4 bases, the J end by 4 bases, with 11 bases between. The CDR3 length is 13 residues. Germline values: CDR1 SGHRS, CDR2 YFSETQ.

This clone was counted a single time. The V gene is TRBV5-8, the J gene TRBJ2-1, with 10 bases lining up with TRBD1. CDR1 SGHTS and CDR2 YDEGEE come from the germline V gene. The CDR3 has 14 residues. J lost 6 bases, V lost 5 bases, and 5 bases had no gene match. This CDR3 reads CASRPRTGGNEQFF. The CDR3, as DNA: TGTGCCAGCAGGCCTCGGACAGGGGGCAATGAGCAGTTCTTC. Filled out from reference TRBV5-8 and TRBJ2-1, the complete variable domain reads EAGVTQSPTHLIKTRGQQATLRCSPISGHTSVYWYQQALGLGLQFLLWYDEGEERNRGNFPPRFSGRQFPNYSSELNVNALELEDSALYLCASRPRTGGNEQFFGPGTRLTVL.

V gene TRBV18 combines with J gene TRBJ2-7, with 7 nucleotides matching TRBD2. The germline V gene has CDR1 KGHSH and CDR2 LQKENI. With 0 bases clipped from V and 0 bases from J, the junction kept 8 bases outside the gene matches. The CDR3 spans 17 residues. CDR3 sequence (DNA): TGTGCCAGCTCACCACCGGGGGTCGGCGGGAGCTCCTACGAGCAGTACTTC. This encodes CASSPPGVGGSSYEQYF.

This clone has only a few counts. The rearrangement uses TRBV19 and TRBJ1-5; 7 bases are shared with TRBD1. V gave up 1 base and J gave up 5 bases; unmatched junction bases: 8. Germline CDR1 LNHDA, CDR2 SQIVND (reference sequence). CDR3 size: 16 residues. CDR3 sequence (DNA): TGTGCCAGTAGTATAGGGGTAGGGGGCGGACATCAGCCCCAGCATTTT. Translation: CASSIGVGGGHQPQHF.

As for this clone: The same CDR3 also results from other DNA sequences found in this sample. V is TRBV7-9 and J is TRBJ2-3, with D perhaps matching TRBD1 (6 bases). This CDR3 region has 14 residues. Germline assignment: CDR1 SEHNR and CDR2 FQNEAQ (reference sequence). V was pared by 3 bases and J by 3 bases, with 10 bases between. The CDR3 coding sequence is TGTGCCAGCAGCTTTCGGCAGGGGACAGATACGCAGTATTTT. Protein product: CASSFRQGTDTQYF.

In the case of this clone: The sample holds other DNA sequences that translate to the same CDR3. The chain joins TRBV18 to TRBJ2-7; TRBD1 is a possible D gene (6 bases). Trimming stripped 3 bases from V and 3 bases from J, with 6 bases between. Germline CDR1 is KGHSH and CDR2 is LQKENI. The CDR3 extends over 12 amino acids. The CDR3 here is CASSPDSYEQYF. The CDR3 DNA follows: TGTGCCAGCTCACCGGACAGCTACGAGCAGTACTTC.